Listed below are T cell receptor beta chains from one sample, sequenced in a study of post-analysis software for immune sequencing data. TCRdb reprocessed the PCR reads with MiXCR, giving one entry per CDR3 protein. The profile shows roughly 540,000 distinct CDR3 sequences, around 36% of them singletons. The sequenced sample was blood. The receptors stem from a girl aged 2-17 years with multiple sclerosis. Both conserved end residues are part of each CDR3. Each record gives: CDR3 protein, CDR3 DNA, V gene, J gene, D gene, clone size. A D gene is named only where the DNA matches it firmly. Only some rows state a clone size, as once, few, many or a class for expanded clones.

CASTFSGQPSTDTQYF	TGTGCCAGCACCTTCTCAGGGCAGCCGAGCACGGATACGCAGTATTTT	TRBV27	TRBJ2-3	.	.
CSVPSYGQETQYF	TGCAGCGTTCCATCCTACGGACAAGAGACCCAGTACTTC	TRBV29-1	TRBJ2-5	.	many
CASNRDFNEQFF	TGTGCCAGCAATCGGGACTTCAATGAGCAGTTCTTC	TRBV12-3/TRBV12-4	TRBJ2-1	.	.
CASSETLSGANVLTF	TGTGCCAGCAGCGAGACCCTCTCTGGGGCCAACGTCCTGACTTTC	TRBV2	TRBJ2-6	.	.
CAGRLRTGPDYGYTF	TGTGCCGGCCGACTGAGGACAGGTCCCGACTATGGCTACACCTTC	TRBV12-3/TRBV12-4	TRBJ1-2	TRBD1	.
CASSQESPARYGYTF	TGTGCCAGCAGCCAAGAATCACCCGCCAGGTATGGCTACACCTTC	TRBV4-2	TRBJ1-2	.	.
CAITDQEGGAAFF	TGTGCCATCACCGACCAAGAGGGGGGCGCAGCTTTCTTT	TRBV10-3	TRBJ1-1	.	.
CASSLGHSGYEQYF	TGCGCCAGCAGCTTGGGTCACAGTGGCTACGAGCAGTACTTC	TRBV5-1	TRBJ2-7	.	.
CASIPRTVGYGYTF	TGTGCCAGCATACCGCGGACAGTCGGCTATGGCTACACCTTC	TRBV28	TRBJ1-2	.	few
CASSFAGGVTDTQYF	TGTGCCAGCAGTTTTGCGGGGGGGGTCACAGATACGCAGTATTTT	TRBV28	TRBJ2-3	TRBD2	.
CASSPTSGNEQFF	TGTGCCAGCAGCCCGACTAGCGGCAATGAGCAGTTCTTC	TRBV11-2	TRBJ2-1	TRBD2	few
CASSITGTPYNEQFF	TGCGCCAGCAGCATTACAGGGACCCCCTACAATGAGCAGTTCTTC	TRBV5-1	TRBJ2-1	.	.
CASIRTSNSNQPQHF	TGTGCCAGTATCCGGACCTCAAATAGCAATCAGCCCCAGCATTTT	TRBV19	TRBJ1-5	.	.
CASTRLGTSARYGYTF	TGTGCCAGCACCAGACTAGGGACTTCTGCGAGGTATGGCTACACCTTC	TRBV6-2/TRBV6-3	TRBJ1-2	.	.
CASSSNFGTGHHNEQFF	TGTGCCAGCAGCTCAAATTTCGGGACAGGGCACCACAATGAGCAGTTCTTC	TRBV7-9	TRBJ2-1	TRBD1	.
CASSPPISGSSGANVLTF	TGTGCCAGCTCACCACCGATCAGTGGTAGCTCTGGGGCCAACGTCCTGACTTTC	TRBV18	TRBJ2-6	.	few
CASSRAVGTEAFF	TGTGCCAGCAGCCGGGCTGTGGGGACTGAAGCTTTCTTT	TRBV12-3/TRBV12-4	TRBJ1-1	.	.
CASSFGLAGGRYQETQYF	TGCGCCAGCAGCTTTGGGCTAGCGGGGGGACGGTACCAAGAGACCCAGTACTTC	TRBV5-1	TRBJ2-5	TRBD2	.
CSPCRFPGMGKNIQYF	TGCAGCCCCTGCAGGTTTCCAGGGATGGGCAAAAACATTCAGTACTTC	TRBV29-1	TRBJ2-4	.	.
CASSGWTGLSGANVLTF	TGTGCCAGCAGTGGCTGGACAGGCCTCTCTGGGGCCAACGTCCTGACTTTC	TRBV6-1	TRBJ2-6	TRBD1	.
CASSQGTGGAYEQYF	TGTGCCAGCAGCCAAGGGACAGGGGGGGCCTACGAGCAGTACTTC	TRBV4-2	TRBJ2-7	TRBD1	many
CASSLVGVVTTPVVIRKYEQYF	TGTGCCAGCAGCTTAGTCGGGGTGGTTACGACGCCGGTTGTGATTCGCAAATACGAGCAGTACTTC	TRBV11-2	TRBJ2-7	.	few
CASRVTMGETQYF	TGTGCCAGCAGGGTCACTATGGGAGAGACCCAGTACTTC	TRBV7-2	TRBJ2-5	.	few
CASSLEYIHEQYF	TGTGCCAGCAGCTTAGAGTATATTCACGAGCAGTACTTC	TRBV11-3	TRBJ2-7	.	.
CASSQDKGASYNEQFF	TGTGCCAGCAGCCAAGACAAGGGGGCATCCTACAATGAGCAGTTCTTC	TRBV3-1	TRBJ2-1	TRBD1	.
CASTLGRETQYF	TGTGCCAGCACTCTGGGGAGGGAGACCCAGTACTTC	TRBV7-9	TRBJ2-5	.	few